One and the same sample provided the 3 T cell receptor beta chains below, sequenced in a study of T cell responses to AZD1222 COVID-19 vaccine. TCRdb keeps only in-frame clones here, not all; method: immunoSEQ multiplex PCR. The sample consists of roughly 80,000 clones, roughly 90% of them appearing once. Sequences were derived from peripheral blood, sampled on day 0 of MenACWY control vaccination. Receptors were obtained from an adult in good health.

The chain couples TRBV2 to TRBJ1-6; 8 bases map to TRBD1. Per the germline V gene, CDR1 is SNHLY and CDR2 is FYNNEI. Losses at the gene ends were 9 bases for V and 5 bases for J; bases not matched to a gene: 6. This CDR3 region has 14 residues. CDR3: CARQGGADNSPLHF. CDR3 in DNA: TGTGCCAGACAGGGGGGAGCAGATAATTCACCCCTCCACTTT.

The V call is TRBV6-5, the J call TRBJ1-1; the match to TRBD1 covers 8 bases. This CDR3 comprises 13 residues. Unmatched junction bases numbered 5, after V lost 8 bases and J lost 3 bases. The V gene's germline CDR1 is MNHEY and CDR2 SVGAGI. DNA of the CDR3: TGTGCCAGCGAAATACAGGGGGACACTGAAGCTTTCTTT. Encoded protein: CASEIQGDTEAFF.

The rearrangement links TRBV6-5 to TRBJ2-1; 7 bases line up with TRBD1. V trimming: 8 bases; J trimming: 2 bases; junction bases outside the gene matches: 9. The germline gives CDR1 MNHEY, CDR2 SVGAGI. There are 15 residues in the CDR3. DNA of the CDR3: TGTGCCAGCGGAGACAGGGTCCCCCCCTACAATGAGCAGTTCTTC. It encodes CASGDRVPPYNEQFF.